This TCR beta chain was obtained from a study of blood T cell repertoires in COVID-19 (dated by TCRdb to 2018 to 2020). For the wider study: Samples covering the acute and convalescent phases of COVID-19 were provided by collaborators in the United States, Italy and Spain. Deeply sampled blood TCRbeta repertoires from subjects exposed to, actively infected with, or recovered from COVID-19 were included in the dataset. A de-identified subject ID, COVID-19 status, age in years and sex were almost always included in the sample metadata. The material from the prospective study consisted of cDNA or gDNA derived from T cells, B-cell-depleted T cells, or PBMCs. A freely available public database, intended as a resource for researchers studying the immune response to SARS-CoV-2, is where the repertoires were released. HLA class I and class II types, where available, came from metadata supplied by the sample provider rather than from assay-based typing. Samples were obtained from the ongoing ImmuneRACE study (first 160 participants) and from roughly 1,300 subjects provided by 6 global collaborators.

TCRbeta CDR3 regions were amplified from genomic DNA using the immunoSEQ Assay, a bias-controlled multiplex PCR. The paper's processing steps were these. The number of nucleated cells in each sample was estimated from the amplification of reference gene primers within the assay. Sequence reads were collapsed and filtered to measure the absolute abundance of every unique TCRbeta CDR3 rearrangement. For each sample, productive Simpson clonality was calculated as the square root of Simpson's diversity index across productive rearrangements. The source is immuneACCESS, and TCRdb retained only in-frame sequences with V and J called. Part of the clones is not carried over; for the studies checked, unresolved V genes explain less than half of this, and the remainder is unexplained. That table gives V, J and clone size, and the DNA gave D and trimming. The sample yields 300,000 to 350,000 clones; 90% were counted once. The top ten clones comprise about 4.5% of the sample.

The germline V gene gives CDR1 as ENHRY and CDR2 as SYGVKD. Spanning cysteine to phenylalanine, the CDR3 consists of 18 amino acids. Left in the record is the CDR3 DNA by itself, 54 bases read in frame from the first base. V sheds 4 bases and J sheds 0 bases, leaving 18 bases between their ends. This clone was recorded only once. It has no known antigen specificity. Base qualities are not at hand, and no much larger clone is one base apart. Study-wide conclusions, independent of this receptor: How much clinical and demographic metadata was included differed by source and by participant, and the metadata was provided uncurated.

In the prospective study, participants were about 18 to 95 years old, resided in 20 to 30 geographic areas of the United States, and were enrolled through a virtual design. Cohort assignment in the prospective study relied on participant-reported clinical history from a screening survey and a study questionnaire. Mobile phlebotomists in the prospective study collected whole blood, serum and a nasopharyngeal or oropharyngeal swab from every participant. Participants in the prospective study had the option to provide additional blood draws and questionnaires over a roughly 2-month period. Prospective study blood samples were shipped either frozen or at room temperature before DNA extraction.

Sequences were obtained from PBMCs or T cells enriched from blood (not recorded which). The clonotype was recovered from a woman aged 18-29 years with acute COVID-19. The chain is encoded by TRBV10-3 joined to TRBJ2-2; TRBD1 could be the D gene, as 5 bases match. The sequenced DNA is TGTGCCATCAGTGTTCGGAGAGGTCAGGGCGCGAACACCGGGGAGCTGTTTTTT. Translation gives CAISVRRGQGANTGELFF.